Only a few counts were recorded for the clone carrying this T cell receptor (beta chain). The antigen is unknown. The CDR3 spans 12 residues. The V gene's germline CDR1 is SEHNR and CDR2 FQNEAQ (reference sequence). V was trimmed by 6 bases and J by 6 bases, leaving 12 bases between them. These data are taken from a study of T-cell memory formation after mild COVID-19. General study findings and limits: Clones that contracted from day 15 to 85 were balanced CD4/CD8, while later expanders leaned CD4+. Confirmation was lacking for SARS-CoV-2 specificity of second-wave clones that peaked on day 37. Pre-infection memory harbored some responding clones, suggesting cross-reactive memory joined.

TCRdb independently ran MiXCR on the 5' RACE reads; one entry per CDR3 protein. There are almost 550,000 distinct CDR3 sequences in the sample; roughly 21% occur only once, and under 15% lies in the top ten. The sequence was obtained from an adult woman who had mild COVID-19 (a few samples of this study predate the infection). Cell type and time point are not known. Sequencing used PBMCs or a T cell subset sorted from them (not recorded which). The chain combines TRBV7-9 with TRBJ2-7; the D is unclear. The CDR3 nucleotides read TGTGCCAGCAGGGCCATCACCGGCGAGCAGTACTTC. It is translated as CASRAITGEQYF.